Below, 10 T cell receptor beta chains from the same sample are listed, as sequenced in a study of metastatic and nonmetastatic thyroid tumors. Every patient was untreated before thyroid surgery. Through MiXCR, TCRdb re-clonotyped the PCR reads. The top ten hold about a tenth of the sample, which has about 41,000 clones, 25% to 35% seen once. The specimen sequenced was blood. The receptors were gathered from a male donor with papillary thyroid cancer or a benign thyroid nodule (not recorded which). Some clones in this sample may be carry-over from other donors' samples.

This clone occurred many times. The rearrangement joins TRBV6-2 or TRBV6-3 to TRBJ2-7, with D possibly being TRBD1 or TRBD2 (5 bases each). Trimming pared 5 bases from V and 0 bases from J, leaving 11 bases between. The germline CDR1 and CDR2 sequences are MNHEY and SVGEGT. The CDR3 is made up of 14 amino acids. As DNA, the CDR3 is TGTGCCAGCAGTCCTGAGGGGAGCTCCTACGAGCAGTACTTC. Amino acid sequence: CASSPEGSSYEQYF.

The V call is TRBV6-1, the J call TRBJ1-2, with D uncertain. Trimming took off 11 bases at V and 7 bases at J, with 14 bases between the two ends. In germline, CDR1 is MNHNS, CDR2 SASEGT. The CDR3 is made up of 11 amino acids. The CDR3 protein is CARTTHFGYTF. In DNA form, the CDR3 reads TGTGCCCGCACCACACACTTTGGCTACACCTTC.

The chain carries TRBV7-8 and TRBJ1-2; D is undetermined. Trimming pared 5 bases from V and 8 bases from J, leaving 18 bases between. This CDR3 comprises 14 residues. Germline V gives CDR1 SGHVS, CDR2 FQNEAQ. CDR3 nucleotides: TGTGCCAGCAGCCCTCAGTTGGAGGGCTGGGGCTACACCTTC. Residues: CASSPQLEGWGYTF.

The V gene is TRBV7-2, the J gene TRBJ2-7; 14 bases map to TRBD2. Germline V gives CDR1 SGHTA, CDR2 FQGNSA. CDR3 length: 15 amino acids. V was pared by 3 bases and J by 7 bases, with 5 bases of the junction left unmatched. CDR3 nucleotides: TGTGCCAGCAGCTTGACTAGCGGGGGGGCCCGTGAGCAGTACTTC. As protein: CASSLTSGGAREQYF.

Ten or more counts support this clone. The chain links TRBV7-9 to TRBJ1-5; no reliable D call. The V end was cut by 3 bases, the J end by 5 bases, with 5 bases between. The CDR3 sequence is 12 residues long. Per germline, CDR1 SEHNR and CDR2 FQNEAQ (reference sequence). The CDR3 region has the DNA TGTGCCAGCAGCTTCGAAGATCAGCCCCAGCATTTT. It is translated as CASSFEDQPQHF.

This clone was seen at least ten times. The chain combines TRBV5-1 with TRBJ1-5; TRBD1 agrees at 8 bases. V lost 4 bases and J lost 3; bases outside the gene matches: 6. The CDR3 extends over 15 amino acids. Germline V gives CDR1 SGHRS, CDR2 YFSETQ. The CDR3 reads CASSPQGAINQPQHF. For the CDR3, the DNA is TGCGCCAGCAGCCCCCAGGGGGCGATCAATCAGCCCCAGCATTTT.

Details on this clone: At one boundary the junction diverges from the germline segment, which might be a read error. The chain couples TRBV14 to TRBJ2-3; 8 bases match TRBD2. This CDR3 has 18 residues. CDR1 and CDR2 from the germline V gene are SGHDN and FVKESK. The CDR3 DNA reads as TGTGTCAGCAGCCAGCCGACGAGCGGGAGTAATAAAACAGATACGCAGTATTTT. Its protein product is CVSSQPTSGSNKTDTQYF.

This clone came up a few times. This rearrangement joins TRBV19 to TRBJ2-5; D is unclear. Germline assignment: CDR1 LNHDA and CDR2 SQIVND (reference sequence). V was clipped by 6 bases and J by 5 bases, with 16 bases between them. The CDR3 totals 14 residues. DNA for the CDR3: TGTGCCAGTAGCCAAAGTTCAGCGACGGAGACCCAGTACTTC. This gives the protein CASSQSSATETQYF.

Only one count was recorded for this clone. The V gene is TRBV20-1, the J gene TRBJ1-5; D uncertain. Germline lookup yields CDR1 DFQATT and CDR2 SNEGSKA (reference sequence). V lost 2 bases and J lost 3, with 14 bases in between. The CDR3 has 15 residues. The CDR3 DNA follows: TGCAGTGCTAGATACGCCGGGATTAACAATCAGCCCCAGCATTTT. Translating it yields CSARYAGINNQPQHF.

The sample holds many counts of this clone. The chain uses TRBV30 and TRBJ1-1, with unresolved D. V was pared by 0 bases and J by 0 bases, with 8 bases between. Germline-derived CDR1 and CDR2 are GTSNPN and SVGIG (reference sequence). This CDR3 is 14 amino acids long. The CDR3 loop is CAWSVVSVNTEAFF. Here the CDR3 DNA reads TGTGCCTGGAGTGTAGTTTCAGTGAACACTGAAGCTTTCTTT.